Below are 18 T cell receptor beta chains sequenced from a single sample in a study of blood T cell repertoires in COVID-19. Only in-frame clones appear in the TCRdb table, and some are missing; sequencing was by immunoSEQ multiplex PCR. The sample has around 210,000 clones; about 82% are singletons. Sequencing was carried out using peripheral blood. The source is a man aged 45 to 65 with COVID-19, enrolled during active disease.

This chain uses TRBV2 with TRBJ1-6; a possible D gene is TRBD1 (5 bases). Germline V gives CDR1 SNHLY, CDR2 FYNNEI. This CDR3 comprises 14 residues. The V end lost 1 base, the J end lost 7 bases, and 8 bases lay between the germline ends. CDR3 sequence reads: CASSEGGRNSPLHF. CDR3 in DNA: TGTGCCAGCAGTGAAGGGGGCCGGAATTCACCCCTCCACTTT.

The chain couples TRBV7-3 to TRBJ1-5, with D unresolved. The CDR3 runs 13 residues. Germline CDR1 SGHTA, CDR2 FQGTGA. The V gene lost 5 bases and the J gene lost 4 bases, with 9 bases spanning the gap. The CDR3 DNA reads as TGTGCCAGCAGCCGTAACGCGAATCAGCCCCAGCATTTT. Translating gives CASSRNANQPQHF.

The gene calls are TRBV11-3 and TRBJ2-1; 8 bases align to TRBD2. Germline CDR1 and CDR2: SGHNT and YENEEA. This CDR3 region has 15 residues. The ends lost 1 base at V and 8 bases at J; junction bases unmatched: 7. As DNA, the CDR3 is TGTGCCAGCAGCTTAGGAACTAGCGGAGGGGATGAGCAGTTCTTC. This gives the protein CASSLGTSGGDEQFF.

V usage is TRBV28 and J usage is TRBJ1-2; TRBD1 matches 9 bases. In germline, CDR1 is MDHEN, CDR2 SYDVKM. The CDR3 extends over 14 amino acids. The V and J ends lost 9 bases and 4 bases, in that order; junction bases with no gene match: 9. The CDR3 protein is CASIGQGRVYGYTF. The CDR3 coding sequence is TGTGCCAGTATAGGACAGGGGCGCGTCTATGGCTACACCTTC.

To note about this clone: The junction shows a germline mismatch at one end, possibly a read error. The chain joins TRBV15 to TRBJ2-1; the match to TRBD1 covers 8 bases. The CDR3 covers 13 residues. Germline CDR1 and CDR2: LNHNV and YYDKDF (reference sequence). DNA for the CDR3: TGTGCCACCAGCTCTTGGACAGGGAATGACCAGTTCTTC. Protein: CATSSWTGNDQFF.

The V and J genes are TRBV6-6 and TRBJ2-3; D is uncertain. Per the germline V gene, CDR1 is MNHNY and CDR2 is SVGAGI (reference sequence). The V and J ends lost 0 bases and 5 bases respectively, with 6 bases between them. CDR3 length: 13 residues. The CDR3 region has the DNA TGTGCCAGCAGTTACTCTTCGGGAGATACGCAGTATTTT. Amino acid sequence: CASSYSSGDTQYF.

The rearrangement joins TRBV19 to TRBJ1-4; TRBD1 matches 7 bases. Germline trimming cut 6 bases from V and 6 bases from J; bases unmatched to any gene: 10. Germline CDR1 LNHDA, CDR2 SQIVND (reference sequence). The CDR3 totals 15 residues. The CDR3: CASRSDRVEDEKLFF. Written as DNA, the CDR3 is TGTGCCAGTAGGTCCGACAGGGTTGAGGATGAAAAACTGTTTTTT.

CDR3 amino acids: CASSSRGISGNTIYF. The CDR3 DNA reads as TGTGCCAGCAGCTCCAGGGGGATCTCTGGAAACACCATATATTTT. This chain uses TRBV5-4 with TRBJ1-3, with 7 nucleotides matching TRBD1. The CDR3 length is 15 residues. V shed 3 bases and J 0 bases; nucleotides not matched to a gene: 3. In germline, CDR1 is SGHNT, CDR2 YYREEE (reference sequence).

The genes are TRBV11-3 and TRBJ2-1; 9 nucleotides line up with TRBD2. CDR3 length equals 17 residues. The J segment lost 7 bases and the V segment lost 5 bases, leaving 15 bases of the junction unmatched. CDR1 SGHNT and CDR2 YENEEA come from the germline V gene. The CDR3 here is CASSLQGGGGARNEQFF. The CDR3 nucleotides read TGTGCCAGCAGCCTCCAGGGTGGCGGGGGGGCCAGGAATGAGCAGTTCTTC.

This rearrangement joins TRBV4-2 to TRBJ1-1, with D maybe TRBD1 (6 bases). Germline V gives CDR1 LGHNA, CDR2 YNFKEQ. The CDR3 covers 16 residues. Trimming removed 1 base at V and 10 bases at J, with 22 bases between. Here the CDR3 DNA reads TGTGCCAGCAGCCAAGCCCAGCTACGGGAGGGGGGGAGAGCTTTCTTT. This encodes CASSQAQLREGGRAFF.

The chain couples TRBV24-1 to TRBJ2-4; 9 nucleotides match TRBD1. V lost 5 bases and J lost 7; bases outside the gene matches: 5. Germline V gene sequence: CDR1 KGHDR, CDR2 SFDVKD. This CDR3 has 14 amino acids. This CDR3 is CATSGGTGLNIQYF. The CDR3 bases are TGTGCCACCAGTGGTGGGACAGGGTTGAACATTCAGTACTTC.

The chain joins TRBV27 to TRBJ2-1, with D tentatively TRBD2 (6 bases). V lost 3 bases and J 5 bases, leaving 14 bases between the germline ends. In germline, CDR1 is MNHEY, CDR2 SMNVEV (reference sequence). The CDR3 sequence is 15 residues long. The CDR3 region is CASSFGLAIHNEQFF. For the CDR3, the DNA is TGTGCCAGCAGTTTCGGGCTAGCGATACACAATGAGCAGTTCTTC.

In its sample, this clone was seen once. The V call is TRBV30, the J call TRBJ2-3; D possibly corresponds to TRBD2 (5 bases). V lost 3 bases, J lost 4 bases, and 14 bases lay in between. The germline CDR1 and CDR2 sequences are GTSNPN and SVGIG (reference sequence). This CDR3 is built from 14 residues. CDR3 sequence reads: CAWSRGVLADTQYF. The DNA for the CDR3 is TGTGCCTGGAGCCGGGGTGTTTTGGCAGATACGCAGTATTTT.

Remarks on this clone: Distinct nucleotide sequences in the sample also encode this CDR3. This sequence joins TRBV7-9 and TRBJ2-7, with D maybe TRBD2 (6 bases). The V gene's germline CDR1 is SEHNR and CDR2 FQNEAQ (reference sequence). Deletions cut 4 bases from V and 2 bases from J, with 9 bases between. This CDR3 contains 13 residues. The CDR3 here is CASSSGRAYEQYF. The CDR3 DNA reads as TGTGCCAGCAGCTCCGGGAGAGCCTACGAGCAGTACTTC.

The rearrangement joins TRBV9 to TRBJ2-2; D possibly corresponds to TRBD2 (6 bases). The germline V gene encodes CDR1 SGDLS and CDR2 YYNGEE. The CDR3 spans 14 residues. The V end lost 7 bases, the J end lost 2 bases, and 12 bases lay between the germline ends. CDR3 sequence reads: CASQRDSNTGELFF. The CDR3 DNA reads as TGTGCCAGCCAGAGGGACTCTAACACCGGGGAGCTGTTTTTT.

The chain carries TRBV19 and TRBJ1-3; D remains unclear. Germline loops: CDR1 LNHDA, CDR2 SQIVND (reference sequence). Trimming left V 0 bases short and J 2 bases short, with 8 bases between. This CDR3 contains 15 residues. The CDR3 is CASSIEPTTGNTIYF. The CDR3 nucleotides read TGTGCCAGTAGTATAGAGCCGACAACTGGAAACACCATATATTTT.

V and J are TRBV28 and TRBJ2-2; a weak D match, TRBD2 (6 bases). From germline, CDR1 is MDHEN and CDR2 SYDVKM. Trimming cost V 5 bases and J 7 bases, with 14 bases left between them. This CDR3 comprises 14 residues. CDR3 coding DNA: TGTGCCAGCAGTCACCCGGGAGACCTCGGGGAGCTGTTTTTT. Amino acids: CASSHPGDLGELFF.

The rearrangement uses TRBV9 and TRBJ1-1; 7 bases are a match to TRBD1. CDR1 is SGDLS, CDR2 YYNGEE, per germline. CDR3 length: 13 residues. The J segment lost 8 bases and the V segment lost 1 base, leaving 5 bases of the junction unmatched. CDR3 sequence reads: CASSVRQGAEAFF. For the CDR3, the DNA is TGTGCCAGCAGCGTACGACAGGGCGCCGAAGCTTTCTTT.